The next 30 T cell receptor beta chains were all read from a single sample in a study of liver allograft versus peripheral blood T cells. Study information: Graft-liver T cell receptor repertoires were compared against recipient peripheral blood repertoires.

One entry per CDR3 protein, called by TCRdb with MiXCR from the reads. The data show a few thousand distinct CDR3 sequences, 13% to 15% seen once. Every receptor here comes from a human patient who had a liver transplant. Part of the T cell pool may stem from the graft donor.

This sequence joins TRBV20-1 and TRBJ1-5, with 8 bases lining up with TRBD1. The CDR3 covers 14 residues. J gave up 5 bases and V 3 bases, and 6 bases lay outside the gene matches. From germline, CDR1 is DFQATT and CDR2 SNEGSKA (reference sequence). This chain's CDR3 is CSARDREAYQPQHF. DNA of the CDR3: TGCAGTGCTAGGGACAGGGAGGCCTATCAGCCCCAGCATTTT.

This chain connects TRBV12-3 or TRBV12-4 to TRBJ1-2; 7 nucleotides align to TRBD1. The CDR3 has 16 residues. The trim removed 3 bases at V and 4 bases at J, leaving 11 bases unmatched. CDR3 amino acids: CASSLMTGRLSYGYTF. The CDR3 nucleotides are TGTGCCAGCAGTTTGATGACAGGGCGCCTAAGCTATGGCTACACCTTC.

This clonotype is labeled as medium-sized (0.01 to 0.1%). The CDR3 is CASSPNSGGQSSYNEQFF. For the CDR3, the DNA is TGTGCCAGCTCACCTAATAGCGGGGGCCAATCCTCCTACAATGAGCAGTTCTTC. V gene TRBV18 combines with J gene TRBJ2-1, with 9 bases lining up with TRBD2. Losses at the gene ends were 3 bases for V and 0 bases for J; bases not matched to a gene: 9. Germline V gives CDR1 KGHSH, CDR2 LQKENI. The CDR3 extends over 18 amino acids.

By share, this clonotype counts as medium-sized. This chain uses TRBV30 with TRBJ1-3; 10 bases fit TRBD1. The germline CDR1 and CDR2 sequences are GTSNPN and SVGIG (reference sequence). Trimming cost V 1 base and J 8 bases; bases outside gene matches: 8. CDR3 length: 15 amino acids. The DNA of the CDR3 is TGTGCCTGGAGTGCAATCGGACAGGGGGGAGACACCATATATTTT. Protein: CAWSAIGQGGDTIYF.

This clonotype is categorized as medium-sized. The chain employs TRBV27 and TRBJ1-6, with a possible D match to TRBD1 (6 bases). This CDR3 region has 17 residues. V was clipped by 5 bases and J by 10 bases, with 24 bases between them. Germline loops: CDR1 MNHEY, CDR2 SMNVEV (reference sequence). In DNA form, the CDR3 reads TGTGCCAGCAGTCCCGGTTGGGCACAGGGTTTCAGGTCACCCCTCCACTTT. Residues: CASSPGWAQGFRSPLHF.

This chain links TRBV7-2 with TRBJ2-7; the D gene is possibly TRBD2 (5 bases). This CDR3 comprises 16 residues. Germline CDR1 SGHTA, CDR2 FQGNSA. Trimming pared 3 bases from V and 2 bases from J, leaving 17 bases between. The CDR3 here is CASSLYGGPSPYEQYF. In DNA, the CDR3 is TGTGCCAGCAGCTTGTACGGCGGGCCTTCGCCCTACGAGCAGTACTTC. The full variable domain, in which reference TRBV7-2 and TRBJ2-7 provide the parts outside the CDR3, is GAGVSQSPSNKVTEKGKDVELRCDPISGHTALYWYRQSLGQGLEFLIYFQGNSAPDKSGLPSDRFSAERTGGSVSTLTIQRTQQEDSAVYLCASSLYGGPSPYEQYFGPGTRLTVT.

By proportion, this clonotype is medium-sized. The CDR3 here is CASSSTTGGNEQFF. The DNA of the CDR3 is TGTGCCAGCAGCTCCACAACCGGGGGCAATGAGCAGTTCTTC. The chain recombines TRBV7-2 with TRBJ2-1, with D possibly being TRBD2 (6 bases). Trimming removed 4 bases at V and 6 bases at J, with 13 bases between. The CDR3 totals 14 residues. Germline CDR1 is SGHTA and CDR2 is FQGNSA. The whole variable domain, filled in from reference TRBV7-2 and TRBJ2-1, reads GAGVSQSPSNKVTEKGKDVELRCDPISGHTALYWYRQSLGQGLEFLIYFQGNSAPDKSGLPSDRFSAERTGGSVSTLTIQRTQQEDSAVYLCASSSTTGGNEQFFGPGTRLTVL.

By sample fraction, this clonotype is medium-sized. The CDR3 DNA is TGTGCCAGCAGTATCCTTGGGGGATTCTACGAGCAGTACTTC. Translated: CASSILGGFYEQYF. V and J are TRBV28 and TRBJ2-7; D may be TRBD1 or TRBD2 (5 bases each). The germline V and J ends were trimmed by 5 bases and 3 bases, with 14 bases remaining between them. This CDR3 is 14 amino acids long. CDR1 is MDHEN and CDR2 is SYDVKM in the germline V gene.

This clonotype was seen a handful of times. This sequence joins TRBV30 and TRBJ2-5; 11 nucleotides align to TRBD1. This CDR3 region has 16 residues. With V trimmed by 3 bases and J by 2 bases, 8 bases remained unmatched. Germline loops: CDR1 GTSNPN, CDR2 SVGIG (reference sequence). The CDR3 reads CAWRLPGQGGQETQYF. The CDR3 nucleotides read TGTGCCTGGAGATTACCGGGACAGGGGGGGCAAGAGACCCAGTACTTC.

With regard to this clonotype: A far larger clone differs by one base, so this is likely a read error. The chain is built from TRBV6-6 and TRBJ1-2; no clear D. The CDR3 spans 14 residues. Germline V lookup: CDR1 MNHNY, CDR2 SVGAGI (reference sequence). V was clipped by 10 bases and J by 3 bases, with 18 bases between them. The CDR3 DNA sequence: TGTGCCACCTCCGAGGGAGGTTTTTACTATGGCTACACCTTC. It encodes CATSEGGFYYGYTF.

In this sample, this clonotype is medium-sized. The rearrangement uses TRBV27 and TRBJ2-7, with a tentative D call TRBD2 (5 bases). V was cut by 6 bases and J by 6 bases, with 18 bases left in between. In germline, CDR1 is MNHEY, CDR2 SMNVEV (reference sequence). CDR3 length equals 14 residues. CDR3 in DNA: TGTGCCAGCAGCCGTTTTAAACGGAGGAGCGAGCAGTACTTC. Its translation is CASSRFKRRSEQYF.

The rearrangement links TRBV24-1 to TRBJ1-5; D is unresolved. The germline gives CDR1 KGHDR, CDR2 SFDVKD. V lost 9 bases and J 0 bases, leaving 5 bases between the germline ends. The CDR3 is 12 residues long. CDR3 sequence reads: CATSDSNQPQHF. The DNA for the CDR3 is TGTGCCACCTCGGATAGCAATCAGCCCCAGCATTTT.

This clonotype is medium-sized within its sample. The V gene is TRBV7-9, the J gene TRBJ2-1; weak D call: TRBD2 (5 bases). Germline V gene sequence: CDR1 SEHNR, CDR2 FQNEAQ (reference sequence). CDR3 length: 16 residues. V gave up 2 bases and J gave up 1 base, with 12 bases separating them. The CDR3 loop is CASSLFLAGSYNEQFF. Here the CDR3 DNA reads TGTGCCAGCAGCTTATTCCTAGCTGGGTCCTACAATGAGCAGTTCTTC.

This clonotype has more than one count but fewer than ten. This sequence joins TRBV20-1 and TRBJ1-1; D ambiguous. Germline-derived CDR1 and CDR2 are DFQATT and SNEGSKA (reference sequence). The V gene lost 0 bases and the J gene lost 1 base, with 3 bases spanning the gap. The CDR3 runs 12 residues. CDR3 DNA sequence: TGCAGTGCTAGAGAGGGGAACACTGAAGCTTTCTTT. Translation: CSAREGNTEAFF.

The V call is TRBV13, the J call TRBJ1-1; D is undetermined. The V end lost 4 bases, the J end lost 3 bases, and 12 bases lay between the germline ends. This CDR3 spans 14 amino acids. Looked up from germline, CDR1 is PRHDT and CDR2 is FYEKMQ (reference sequence). The CDR3 DNA is TGTGCCAGCAGCTCGTGGAGGACGGACACTGAAGCTTTCTTT. Its protein product is CASSSWRTDTEAFF.

Only a few counts were recorded for this clonotype. The genes are TRBV11-1 and TRBJ2-1, with 8 bases aligning to TRBD1. The ends lost 4 bases at V and 9 bases at J; junction bases unmatched: 23. Germline CDR1 is SGHAT and CDR2 is FQDESV (reference sequence). There are 19 residues in the CDR3. For the CDR3, the DNA is TGTGCCAGCAGCTCAGGGGATCCCTTAGGACAGGGACACTCTCCTGAGCAGTTCTTC. It specifies CASSSGDPLGQGHSPEQFF.

This clonotype was found a few times. The chain employs TRBV20-1 and TRBJ2-1, with D unresolved. The CDR3 consists of 15 residues. Trimming took off 2 bases at V and 0 bases at J, with 11 bases between the two ends. Germline V gene sequence: CDR1 DFQATT, CDR2 SNEGSKA (reference sequence). CDR3 sequence: CSARRRFNSYNEQFF. CDR3 DNA: TGCAGTGCTAGACGGCGATTCAACTCCTACAATGAGCAGTTCTTC.

This clonotype is categorized as medium-sized. The rearrangement uses TRBV7-2 and TRBJ1-2, with a possible D match to TRBD1 (5 bases). The CDR3 is 16 residues long. Germline values: CDR1 SGHTA, CDR2 FQGNSA. Trimming pared 1 base from V and 4 bases from J, leaving 16 bases between. The CDR3 sequence: CASSLVAGSDGYGYTF. The CDR3 nucleotides are TGTGCCAGCAGCTTAGTAGCAGGGTCAGATGGCTATGGCTACACCTTC.

By frequency in the sample, this clonotype is medium-sized. The chain employs TRBV6-6 and TRBJ1-5, with TRBD1 as a possible D gene (6 bases). The length of the CDR3 is 18 residues. From germline, CDR1 is MNHNY and CDR2 SVGAGI (reference sequence). With 2 bases removed from V and 1 base from J, the gap between germline ends came to 18 bases. CDR3 bases: TGTGCCAGCAGTTACAACAGGGAGGCCGTATGGAGCAATCAGCCCCAGCATTTT. Its protein product is CASSYNREAVWSNQPQHF.

This clonotype is categorized as medium-sized. In nucleotides, the CDR3 is TGTGCCAGCAGCTTAGGACAGGACTCCTACGAGCAGTACTTC. Translating gives CASSLGQDSYEQYF. The chain joins TRBV7-9 to TRBJ2-7; perhaps TRBD1 as D (6 bases). Trimming removed 1 base from V and 0 bases from J, with 7 bases in between. Germline CDR1 reads SEHNR; CDR2 reads FQNEAQ (reference sequence). There are 14 residues in the CDR3.

This clonotype was picked up a small number of times. V gene TRBV6-5 combines with J gene TRBJ2-7, with D unclear. The CDR3 has 14 residues. In germline, CDR1 is MNHEY, CDR2 SVGAGI. V was cut by 0 bases and J by 2 bases, with 8 bases left in between. In nucleotides, the CDR3 is TGTGCCAGCAGTTACTCCCAACACCCCTACGAGCAGTACTTC. Protein sequence: CASSYSQHPYEQYF.

This clonotype counts as medium-sized. The CDR3 here is CASSQSPYSPLHF. The CDR3 coding sequence is TGTGCCAGCAGCCAATCCCCCTATTCACCCCTCCACTTT. The chain combines TRBV16 with TRBJ1-6; D gene uncertain. The length of the CDR3 is 13 residues. Per germline, CDR1 KGHSY and CDR2 FQNENV. The ends were cut back, 0 bases at V and 8 bases at J, with 5 bases in the middle. The full variable domain, its missing parts supplied by reference TRBV16 and TRBJ1-6, is GEEVAQTPKHLVRGEGQKAKLYCAPIKGHSYVFWYQQVLKNEFKFLISFQNENVFDETGMPKERFSAKCLPNSPCSLEIQATKLEDSAVYFCASSQSPYSPLHFGNGTRLTVT.

This clonotype ranks as medium-sized. The chain employs TRBV6-1 and TRBJ2-7, with D perhaps given as TRBD1 or TRBD2 (6 bases each). Trimming cost V 7 bases and J 3 bases, with 19 bases left between them. The CDR3 runs to 15 residues. Germline lookup yields CDR1 MNHNS and CDR2 SASEGT. The CDR3 nucleotides read TGTGCCAGCAATCCGGGACATGGAGGGGTCTACGAGCAGTACTTC. It translates to CASNPGHGGVYEQYF.

In its sample, this clonotype was seen a few times. V usage is TRBV9 and J usage is TRBJ1-1; D is possibly TRBD1 (6 bases). The CDR3 has 14 amino acids. Germline V gene lookup returns CDR1 SGDLS and CDR2 YYNGEE. V was clipped by 4 bases and J by 1 base, with 11 bases between them. DNA of the CDR3: TGTGCCAGCAGCTCCCTGGACAGGAACACTGAAGCTTTCTTT. It encodes CASSSLDRNTEAFF.

By frequency in the sample, this clonotype is medium-sized. The chain combines TRBV29-1 with TRBJ2-7; 14 bases are a match to TRBD2. The CDR3 extends over 13 amino acids. Trimming cost V 6 bases and J 7 bases; bases outside gene matches: 5. The germline gives CDR1 SQVTM, CDR2 ANQGSEA. The CDR3: CSVQTSGRAEQYF. Here the CDR3 DNA reads TGCAGCGTACAGACTAGCGGGAGGGCTGAGCAGTACTTC.

The chain joins TRBV7-9 to TRBJ2-1, with 13 nucleotides matching TRBD2. The CDR3 totals 16 residues. V shed 1 base and J 3 bases; nucleotides not matched to a gene: 0. Germline V gene data show CDR1 as SEHNR and CDR2 as FQNEAQ (reference sequence). CDR3 DNA sequence: TGTGCCAGCAGCTTAGGGACTAGCGGGAGCTACAATGAGCAGTTCTTC. Translated: CASSLGTSGSYNEQFF.

This clonotype occurred many times. The chain carries TRBV18 and TRBJ1-2; D ambiguous. From germline, CDR1 is KGHSH and CDR2 LQKENI. V shed 8 bases and J shed 6 bases, with 13 bases lying between them. This CDR3 region has 12 residues. CDR3 bases: TGTGCCAGCCAGGAATCCGAAGATGGCTACACCTTC. Translating it yields CASQESEDGYTF.

This chain joins TRBV20-1 and TRBJ1-2; TRBD1 agrees at 11 bases. Germline V gene lookup returns CDR1 DFQATT and CDR2 SNEGSKA (reference sequence). CDR3 length equals 14 residues. V trimming: 5 bases; J trimming: 7 bases; junction bases outside the gene matches: 9. The CDR3 DNA sequence: TGCAGTGCTCATGGACAGGGGGCGGCGGTTGGCTACACCTTC. It is translated as CSAHGQGAAVGYTF.

This clonotype is labeled as medium-sized. The J gene is TRBJ1-1, the V gene TRBV20-1; 10 positions agree with TRBD1. The V and J ends lost 2 bases and 5 bases, in that order; junction bases with no gene match: 5. CDR1 DFQATT and CDR2 SNEGSKA come from the germline V gene (reference sequence). The CDR3 is made up of 14 amino acids. CDR3 protein: CSARRRTGGTEAFF. CDR3 in DNA: TGCAGTGCTAGAAGGCGGACAGGGGGAACTGAAGCTTTCTTT.

The table lists this clonotype with a few counts. This sequence joins TRBV28 and TRBJ1-5; a weak D match, TRBD1 (5 bases). Germline V gene data show CDR1 as MDHEN and CDR2 as SYDVKM. This CDR3 is 19 amino acids long. V shed 5 bases and J shed 0 bases, with 23 bases lying between them. DNA for the CDR3: TGTGCCAGCAGTCAGGGTGCCCTGTTTGAGACCTATAGCAATCAGCCCCAGCATTTT. It codes for CASSQGALFETYSNQPQHF.